Reported below is one TCR beta chain. The data were taken from a study of cytomegalovirus exposure and HLA in healthy donors. Whole-study context: The study's early data release held roughly 90 million unique TCRs from HLA-typed donors.

PCR employed 60 Vbeta and 13 Jbeta primers. Using immunoSEQ multiplex PCR, the repertoire was profiled, and TCRdb retains in-frame clones only, with some absent. The table has roughly 120,000 clones, 73% seen once. This TCR came from a man aged 40-49 years in good health and CMV-seronegative. Input material: PBMCs.

CDR3 bases: TGTGCCACCAATACGGGACAGGGGGCCTACGAGCAGTACTTC. It is translated as CATNTGQGAYEQYF. This sequence joins TRBV6-6 and TRBJ2-7, with TRBD1 identical over 11 bases. CDR3 length: 14 amino acids. CDR1 is MNHNY, CDR2 SVGAGI, per germline (reference sequence). V lost 10 bases, J lost 2 bases, and 7 bases stayed unmatched.